This TCR beta chain came from a study of Ad26.COV2.S vaccination and SARS-CoV-2 variants. Turning to the study itself: Donor allocation was to the COV1001 Ad26.COV2.S trial arm. Notes on the study in general: After vaccination, substantial breadth of spike-specific CD8+ and CD4+ responses was reported.

Treatment described: 19 received Ad26.COV2.S at low or high dose, single or two shots; 5 received placebo; per-sample allocation not given. Samples came from day 63 after the first vaccine or placebo injection. Within Boston, the person who donated was an adult of 18-55 years. The V end lost 3 bases, the J end lost 0 bases, and 11 bases lay between the germline ends. CDR1 is SGHTA and CDR2 is FQGNSA in the germline V gene. This CDR3 spans 15 amino acids. The repertoire was sequenced with immunoSEQ multiplex PCR; TCRdb's copy has only in-frame clones and lacks some. The table includes fewer than 600,000 clones, 80% to 90% detected once. Points on this clone: What it binds is not known.

V and J are TRBV7-2 and TRBJ1-1; no firm D call. The source was peripheral blood, collected in a trial of Ad26.COV2.S vaccine versus placebo. The TCR was taken from a person aged 18-60 years who received the Ad26.COV2.S COVID-19 vaccine or a placebo. The CDR3 is CASSFRRVVNTEAFF. The CDR3 DNA follows: TGTGCCAGCAGCTTTAGGAGGGTCGTGAACACTGAAGCTTTCTTT. The variable domain in full, with the rest retrieved from reference TRBV7-2 and TRBJ1-1, is GAGVSQSPSNKVTEKGKDVELRCDPISGHTALYWYRQSLGQGLEFLIYFQGNSAPDKSGLPSDRFSAERTGGSVSTLTIQRTQQEDSAVYLCASSFRRVVNTEAFFGQGTRLTVV.